The 32 T cell receptor beta chains listed next were all sequenced from one sample in a study of blood T cell repertoires in COVID-19. TCRdb's copy holds only in-frame clones and misses some; the assay was immunoSEQ multiplex PCR. This repertoire shows approximately 130,000 clones, 70% to 90% found once; its top ten account for around 16%. What was sequenced was peripheral blood. These receptors were collected from a woman aged 45-65 years who had recovered from COVID-19.

The chain joins TRBV7-3 to TRBJ1-1, with TRBD1 as a possible D gene (6 bases). Trimming left V 5 bases short and J 0 bases short, with 13 bases between. CDR1 SGHTA and CDR2 FQGTGA come from the germline V gene. The CDR3 is made up of 15 amino acids. Here the CDR3 DNA reads TGTGCCAGCAGCGAACAGGGACACCTGAACACTGAAGCTTTCTTT. Its protein product is CASSEQGHLNTEAFF.

This chain joins TRBV12-3 or TRBV12-4 and TRBJ1-1; tentatively, D is TRBD1 (6 bases). This CDR3 comprises 12 residues. Trimming took 5 bases from V and 4 from J, leaving 8 bases between them. The CDR3 loop reads CASSTGSTEAFF. The CDR3 DNA is TGTGCCAGCAGTACAGGGAGCACTGAAGCTTTCTTT.

The chain couples TRBV5-1 to TRBJ2-7; 12 bases are a match to TRBD1. CDR3 length equals 16 residues. In germline, CDR1 is SGHRS, CDR2 YFSETQ. The V segment lost 0 bases and the J segment 3 bases; nucleotides outside the gene matches: 4. CDR3 region: CASSLDGTGGGYEQYF. DNA of the CDR3: TGCGCCAGCAGCTTGGACGGGACAGGGGGCGGCTACGAGCAGTACTTC. The full variable domain, completed using reference TRBV5-1 and TRBJ2-7, is KAGVTQTPRYLIKTRGQQVTLSCSPISGHRSVSWYQQTPGQGLQFLFEYFSETQRNKGNFPGRFSGRQFSNSRSEMNVSTLELGDSALYLCASSLDGTGGGYEQYFGPGTRLTVT.

The J gene is TRBJ2-2, the V gene TRBV7-9; unclear D gene. Germline V lookup: CDR1 SEHNR, CDR2 FQNEAQ (reference sequence). This CDR3 is built from 15 residues. Between the trimmed V and J ends, which lost 4 bases and 1 base, there was a span of 10 bases. Written as DNA, the CDR3 is TGTGCCAGCAGCTCTTACCACGGGAACACCGGGGAGCTGTTTTTT. Protein product: CASSSYHGNTGELFF. Drawing the rest from reference TRBV7-9 and TRBJ2-2, the complete variable domain is DTGVSQNPRHKITKRGQNVTFRCDPISEHNRLYWYRQTLGQGPEFLTYFQNEAQLEKSRLLSDRFSAERPKGSFSTLEIQRTEQGDSAMYLCASSSYHGNTGELFFGEGSRLTVL.

The rearrangement uses TRBV6-2 or TRBV6-3 and TRBJ1-5; possible D gene TRBD1, 5 bases. This CDR3 contains 16 residues. Germline CDR1 is MNHEY and CDR2 is SVGEGT. V was trimmed by 4 bases and J by 6 bases, leaving 19 bases between them. The CDR3 sequence is CASSSPRREGGQPQHF. For the CDR3, the DNA is TGTGCCAGCAGTTCTCCCCGCAGGGAGGGTGGTCAGCCCCAGCATTTT.

This clone was observed a single time. The CDR3 reads CASSSRGTSRSSYNEQFF. The CDR3 DNA sequence: TGTGCCAGCAGCTCTAGGGGGACTAGCCGAAGCTCCTACAATGAGCAGTTCTTC. V usage is TRBV11-2 and J usage is TRBJ2-1; 9 nucleotides agree with TRBD2. The germline V gene has CDR1 SGHAT and CDR2 FQNNGV. J gave up 0 bases and V 4 bases, and 10 bases lay outside the gene matches. The CDR3 has 18 residues.

A word on this clone: Compared with germline, one end of the junction differs, possibly owing to a read error. At the DNA level, this CDR3 is encoded by other sequences in the same sample as well. The rearrangement uses TRBV5-8 and TRBJ1-5; D is possibly TRBD1 (5 bases). The CDR3 consists of 15 residues. The germline CDR1 and CDR2 sequences are SGHTS and YDEGEE. CDR3: CASLVFSGGNQPQHF. CDR3 coding DNA: TGTGCCAGCTTGGTATTTTCTGGGGGGAATCAACCCCAGCATTTT.

The chain couples TRBV3-1 (or the pseudogene TRBV3-2) to TRBJ1-2; unclear D gene. The germline gives CDR1 LGHDT, CDR2 YNNKEL (reference sequence). The length of the CDR3 is 17 residues. V shed 4 bases and J shed 1 base, with 19 bases lying between them. CDR3 sequence reads: CASSPLSGMGSNYGYTF. As DNA, the CDR3 is TGTGCCAGCAGCCCCCTTTCGGGGATGGGCAGTAACTATGGCTACACCTTC.

The rearrangement joins TRBV2 to TRBJ2-5, with 12 bases lining up with TRBD2. This CDR3 is built from 15 residues. Germline lookup yields CDR1 SNHLY and CDR2 FYNNEI. Trimming took 5 bases from V and 3 from J; bases not matched to a gene: 4. In DNA form, the CDR3 reads TGTGCCAGCAGTCTACTAGCGGGGGGAAAAGAGACCCAGTACTTC. Translating it yields CASSLLAGGKETQYF.

The chain is built from TRBV2 and TRBJ2-1, with D possibly TRBD1 on 6 matching bases. Germline values: CDR1 SNHLY, CDR2 FYNNEI. Deletions cut 3 bases from V and 8 bases from J, with 14 bases between. The CDR3 consists of 14 residues. CDR3 sequence reads: CASSDRFRGYEQFF. The DNA for the CDR3 is TGTGCCAGCAGTGATAGGTTCAGGGGTTATGAGCAGTTCTTC.

The chain joins TRBV7-2 to TRBJ2-1; no reliable D call. The V end was cut by 2 bases, the J end by 0 bases, with 8 bases between. Germline-derived CDR1 and CDR2 are SGHTA and FQGNSA. The CDR3 is made up of 15 amino acids. CDR3 nucleotide sequence: TGTGCCAGCAGCTTAATTGCTAGCTCCTACAATGAGCAGTTCTTC. Translated, it gives CASSLIASSYNEQFF.

This chain connects TRBV5-6 to TRBJ2-7; the match to TRBD2 covers 10 bases. The CDR3 covers 15 residues. Germline assignment: CDR1 SGHDT and CDR2 YYEEEE. Trimming cost V 5 bases and J 1 base; bases outside gene matches: 6. CDR3 sequence (DNA): TGTGCCAGCAGATCGAGCGGGAGGGGATCCTACGAGCAGTACTTC. It codes for CASRSSGRGSYEQYF.

The genes are TRBV11-2 and TRBJ2-7; 8 positions match TRBD1. The CDR3 totals 17 residues. After removal of 1 base from V and 5 bases from J, the junction contained 13 bases not matched to a gene. The germline V gene has CDR1 SGHAT and CDR2 FQNNGV. The CDR3 DNA follows: TGTGCCAGCAGCTTAGCTCGAAAATCCAGGGGGCTGAACGAGCAGTACTTC. Protein sequence: CASSLARKSRGLNEQYF.

V is TRBV5-1 and J is TRBJ2-1; D gene unclear. V was cut by 4 bases and J by 5 bases, with 13 bases left in between. There are 14 residues in the CDR3. Germline loops: CDR1 SGHRS, CDR2 YFSETQ. CDR3 coding DNA: TGCGCCAGCAGCCCCCGGGTCTATGACAATGAGCAGTTCTTC. Amino acid sequence: CASSPRVYDNEQFF. The variable domain in full, with the rest retrieved from reference TRBV5-1 and TRBJ2-1, is KAGVTQTPRYLIKTRGQQVTLSCSPISGHRSVSWYQQTPGQGLQFLFEYFSETQRNKGNFPGRFSGRQFSNSRSEMNVSTLELGDSALYLCASSPRVYDNEQFFGPGTRLTVL.

This chain links TRBV6-5 with TRBJ1-1, with TRBD1 matching 7 bases. Germline lookup yields CDR1 MNHEY and CDR2 SVGAGI. The ends lost 0 bases at V and 4 bases at J; junction bases unmatched: 2. The CDR3 is made up of 14 amino acids. CDR3 nucleotides: TGTGCCAGCAGTTACTCGAACAGGGGCACTGAAGCTTTCTTT. Protein product: CASSYSNRGTEAFF.

The chain combines TRBV5-1 with TRBJ2-1; D is perhaps TRBD1 (6 bases). Germline lookup yields CDR1 SGHRS and CDR2 YFSETQ. The CDR3 covers 14 residues. Trimming removed 3 bases at V and 7 bases at J, with 14 bases between. CDR3 residues: CASSSLQGLNEQFF. CDR3 bases: TGCGCCAGCAGCTCTCTACAGGGATTGAATGAGCAGTTCTTC.

CDR3 sequence: CASSFQGGTEAFF. The DNA for the CDR3 is TGTGCCAGCAGCTTCCAGGGGGGCACTGAAGCTTTCTTT. V gene TRBV7-3 combines with J gene TRBJ1-1; TRBD1 matches 7 bases. V was pared by 3 bases and J by 4 bases, with 2 bases of the junction left unmatched. The V gene's germline CDR1 is SGHTA and CDR2 FQGTGA. This CDR3 has 13 residues.

V usage is TRBV5-1 and J usage is TRBJ2-1; 7 bases match TRBD2. Looked up from germline, CDR1 is SGHRS and CDR2 is YFSETQ. The CDR3 contains 14 residues. After removal of 0 bases from V and 9 bases from J, the junction contained 6 bases not matched to a gene. The chain's CDR3 is CASSLAAGGGEQFF. The CDR3 nucleotides are TGCGCCAGCAGCTTGGCTGCTGGGGGGGGTGAGCAGTTCTTC.

This rearrangement joins TRBV6-2 or TRBV6-3 to TRBJ2-1, with 7 nucleotides matching TRBD2. The junction had 16 bases not matched to a gene; V was cut back by 5 bases and J by 0 bases. CDR3 length equals 19 residues. Germline V lookup: CDR1 MNHEY, CDR2 SVGEGT. The DNA of the CDR3 is TGTGCCAGCAGTCCCCCCGAGCGGGACGCGCCCTTCTCCTACAATGAGCAGTTCTTC. Residues: CASSPPERDAPFSYNEQFF.

The chain combines TRBV6-2 or TRBV6-3 with TRBJ1-2; 8 nucleotides agree with TRBD1. In germline, CDR1 is MNHEY, CDR2 SVGEGT. V trimming: 4 bases; J trimming: 0 bases; junction bases outside the gene matches: 10. CDR3 size: 17 residues. CDR3 loop: CASSSPRQGPSNYGYTF. The CDR3 DNA reads as TGTGCCAGCAGTTCCCCTAGACAGGGGCCGTCTAACTATGGCTACACCTTC.

The V and J genes are TRBV7-2 and TRBJ1-3; 9 bases map to TRBD1. The CDR3 is made up of 15 amino acids. Trimming removed 5 bases from V and 2 bases from J; junction bases left unmatched: 4. CDR1 is SGHTA, CDR2 FQGNSA, per germline. The CDR3 spells CASSPTGGPGNTIYF. CDR3 coding DNA: TGTGCCAGCAGCCCAACAGGGGGCCCTGGAAACACCATATATTTT.

The chain carries TRBV9 and TRBJ1-1, with 8 bases matching TRBD1. V lost 4 bases to trimming and J lost 2 bases; unmatched junction nucleotides: 10. CDR3 length: 16 amino acids. Germline lookup yields CDR1 SGDLS and CDR2 YYNGEE. The CDR3 region has the DNA TGTGCCAGCAGCCCCGGACAGGGAAACTCTAACACTGAAGCTTTCTTT. Protein: CASSPGQGNSNTEAFF. The variable domain in full, with the rest retrieved from reference TRBV9 and TRBJ1-1, is DSGVTQTPKHLITATGQRVTLRCSPRSGDLSVYWYQQSLDQGLQFLIQYYNGEERAKGNILERFSAQQFPDLHSELNLSSLELGDSALYFCASSPGQGNSNTEAFFGQGTRLTVV.

CDR3 region: CASSSRGTGEEKLFF. CDR3 DNA: TGTGCCAGCAGCTCCCGTGGGACAGGGGAAGAAAAACTGTTTTTT. The chain couples TRBV5-4 to TRBJ1-4; TRBD1 agrees at 10 bases. CDR3 length equals 15 residues. J was trimmed by 8 bases and V by 3 bases; bases with no gene match: 7. Germline V gene lookup returns CDR1 SGHNT and CDR2 YYREEE (reference sequence).

The genes are TRBV20-1 and TRBJ1-1, with no clear D. From germline, CDR1 is DFQATT and CDR2 SNEGSKA (reference sequence). The V gene lost 7 bases and the J gene lost 6 bases, with 12 bases spanning the gap. The CDR3 consists of 11 residues. This CDR3 reads CSVLWLSEAFF. CDR3 coding DNA: TGCAGTGTCCTTTGGCTGTCTGAAGCTTTCTTT.

The chain uses TRBV7-6 and TRBJ1-3; no clear D. The CDR3 consists of 15 residues. V lost 5 bases, J lost 3 bases, and 14 bases lay in between. Germline CDR1 SGHVS, CDR2 FNYEAQ. This CDR3 reads CASSTRQRYGNTIYF. CDR3 nucleotides: TGTGCCAGCAGCACTAGACAACGATATGGAAACACCATATATTTT.

The V and J genes are TRBV10-2 and TRBJ1-1; 10 bases fit TRBD1. Germline CDR1 WSHSY, CDR2 SAAADI. This CDR3 is 14 amino acids long. J lost 5 bases, V lost 10 bases, and 10 bases had no gene match. CDR3 bases: TGCGCCAAAGTAGCGGGACAGGGGAGGACTGAAGCTTTCTTT. Its translation is CAKVAGQGRTEAFF.

V gene TRBV5-8 combines with J gene TRBJ1-2, with 9 bases aligning to TRBD1. Germline assignment: CDR1 SGHTS and CDR2 YDEGEE. There are 14 residues in the CDR3. Trimming removed 4 bases from V and 10 bases from J; junction bases left unmatched: 11. CDR3 in DNA: TGTGCCAGCAGCGAAACCGGGACAGGGAGGTTCTACACCTTC. Its protein product is CASSETGTGRFYTF.

The rearrangement links TRBV6-5 to TRBJ2-1; 8 bases line up with TRBD2. Looked up from germline, CDR1 is MNHEY and CDR2 is SVGAGI. The CDR3 is made up of 13 amino acids. The V segment lost 2 bases and the J segment 7 bases; nucleotides outside the gene matches: 1. Here the CDR3 reads CASSYGGRNEQFF. DNA of the CDR3: TGTGCCAGCAGTTACGGCGGGAGGAATGAGCAGTTCTTC.

This chain connects TRBV6-2 or TRBV6-3 to TRBJ1-1; D is perhaps TRBD1 (6 bases). CDR1 is MNHEY, CDR2 SVGEGT, per germline. CDR3 length: 14 residues. Trimming cost V 7 bases and J 1 base, with 13 bases left between them. The CDR3: CASTPGGANTEAFF. Written as DNA, the CDR3 is TGTGCCAGCACCCCCGGGGGGGCGAACACTGAAGCTTTCTTT.

V is TRBV7-9 and J is TRBJ2-1; D is perhaps TRBD1 (5 bases). CDR1 and CDR2 from the germline V gene are SEHNR and FQNEAQ (reference sequence). The CDR3 consists of 13 residues. Trimming removed 5 bases at V and 5 bases at J, with 10 bases between. The CDR3 DNA is TGTGCCAGCAGCATACAGGAAGACAATGAGCAGTTCTTC. Its translation: CASSIQEDNEQFF.

V and J are TRBV5-1 and TRBJ1-4; D may be TRBD1 (6 bases). Germline assignment: CDR1 SGHRS and CDR2 YFSETQ. Trimming removed 2 bases from V and 7 bases from J, with 15 bases in between. CDR3 length: 15 amino acids. Here the CDR3 DNA reads TGCGCCAGCAGCTTCGGCGGGGGGCGTATTGAAAAACTGTTTTTT. Translated: CASSFGGGRIEKLFF.

The chain recombines TRBV29-1 with TRBJ2-1, with 9 bases fitting TRBD2. Germline assignment: CDR1 SQVTM and CDR2 ANQGSEA. J gave up 3 bases and V 3 bases, and 3 bases lay outside the gene matches. This CDR3 comprises 14 residues. The CDR3 loop is CSVDASGDYNEQFF. In DNA form, the CDR3 reads TGCAGCGTTGACGCTAGCGGGGACTACAATGAGCAGTTCTTC.